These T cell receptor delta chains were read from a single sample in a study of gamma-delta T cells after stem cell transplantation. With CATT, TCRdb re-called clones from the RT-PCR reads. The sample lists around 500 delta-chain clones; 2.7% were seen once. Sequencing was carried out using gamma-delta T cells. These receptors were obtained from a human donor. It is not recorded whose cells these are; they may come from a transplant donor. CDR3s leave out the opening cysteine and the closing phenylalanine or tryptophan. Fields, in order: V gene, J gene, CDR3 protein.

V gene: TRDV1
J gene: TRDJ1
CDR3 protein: ALGDLHTGYWGTDPYTDKLI

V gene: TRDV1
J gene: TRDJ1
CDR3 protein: ALGELSHGLPIWGIVFIGDKLI

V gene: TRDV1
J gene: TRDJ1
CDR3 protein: ALGEFLPSRYWGILSDKLI

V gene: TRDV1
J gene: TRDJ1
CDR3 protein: ALGESRVLRLTFGYWGYTDKLI

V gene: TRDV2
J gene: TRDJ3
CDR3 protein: ACNTGSGGIALSSWDTRQMF

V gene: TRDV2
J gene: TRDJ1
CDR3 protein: ACEGLGGQYTDKLI

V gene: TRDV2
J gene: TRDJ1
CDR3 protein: ACDTVVGDTGPYTDKLI

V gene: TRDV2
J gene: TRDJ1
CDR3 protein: ACETLGELGDRVTDKLI

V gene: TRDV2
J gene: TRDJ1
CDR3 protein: ACDTIGDRRDKLI

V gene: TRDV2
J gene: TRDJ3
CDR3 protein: ACDGVLGDPTHSSWDTRQMF